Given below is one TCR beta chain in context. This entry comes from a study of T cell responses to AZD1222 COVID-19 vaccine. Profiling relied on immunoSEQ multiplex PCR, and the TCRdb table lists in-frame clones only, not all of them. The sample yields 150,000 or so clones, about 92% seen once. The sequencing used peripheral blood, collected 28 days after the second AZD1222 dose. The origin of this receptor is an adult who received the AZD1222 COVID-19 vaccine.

The CDR3 DNA reads as TGTGCCAGCAGCCCTTCGATGGGACAGAGTCTAAACATTCAGTACTTC. Translated: CASSPSMGQSLNIQYF. This chain joins TRBV7-2 and TRBJ2-4; TRBD1 agrees at 7 bases. The CDR3 extends over 16 amino acids. The germline gives CDR1 SGHTA, CDR2 FQGNSA. Germline trimming cut 5 bases from V and 6 bases from J; bases unmatched to any gene: 13.